This TCR beta chain was obtained from a study of T cell changes during pregnancy in multiple sclerosis. The junction had 6 bases not matched to a gene; V was cut back by 0 bases and J by 8 bases. There are 15 residues in the CDR3. Germline values: CDR1 MNHEY, CDR2 SVGAGI. Data came from immunoSEQ multiplex PCR; TCRdb stores just in-frame clones and leaves some out. The repertoire holds fewer than 150,000 clones, with about 96% as singletons. This receptor was identified in a female donor with multiple sclerosis, enrolled in a pregnancy study. The sequencing here drew on peripheral blood, taken after pregnancy. The chain employs TRBV6-5 and TRBJ1-4, with TRBD1 matching 7 bases. The CDR3 loop is CASSYSSRGIEKLFF. The CDR3 DNA reads TGTGCCAGCAGTTACTCGAGCAGGGGGATCGAAAAACTGTTTTTT.